This TCR beta chain emerged from a study of T cells in Graves' hyperthyroidism and ophthalmopathy. The V end was cut by 4 bases, the J end by 6 bases, with 10 bases between. CDR1 and CDR2 from the germline V gene are MNHNS and SASEGT. The CDR3 runs to 12 residues. Orbital computed tomography and thyroid ultrasound, together with serum TRAb and thyroxine and clinical symptoms, were used for diagnoses. Ten or more counts support this clonotype. Amplification of TCR beta CDR3 regions was performed using RNA transcripts as template. HTBI primers were used for first-round RT-PCR of the TCR CDR3. TCRdb processed the multiplex PCR reads anew with MiXCR; each CDR3 protein has one entry. Here the sample spans about 560,000 distinct CDR3 sequences, 16% being singletons.

The rearrangement joins TRBV6-1 to TRBJ2-7; no firm D call. The sequence derives from a woman between 18 and 30 years old with Graves' hyperthyroidism. The sequenced sample was blood. The CDR3 loop reads CASSGLLAEQYF. DNA of the CDR3: TGTGCCAGCAGTGGGCTTCTGGCCGAGCAGTACTTC.